Listed below are T cell receptor beta chains from one sample, sequenced in a study of T cell responses to AZD1222 COVID-19 vaccine. Data came from immunoSEQ multiplex PCR; TCRdb stores just in-frame clones and leaves some out. The table shows 120,000 to 150,000 clones, with 88% occurring only once. Sequences were derived from peripheral blood, sampled 28 days after the second dose of the MenACWY control vaccine. All receptors come from an adult who received the MenACWY meningococcal vaccine as a control. Each CDR3 is given with its conserved first and last residue. D genes are given only for firm matches. Size is stated for part of the rows, as once, few or many counts, or as a class when the clone is expanded.

v_call	clone_size	cdr3_length	j_call	d_call	cdr3_aa
TRBV30	-	13	TRBJ1-2	TRBD1	CAWSYSTGGGYTF
TRBV7-2	-	15	TRBJ1-5	TRBD1	CASSLGQISNQPQHF
TRBV28	-	15	TRBJ1-5	-	CASSKSNGGNQPQHF
TRBV7-2	-	14	TRBJ2-3	-	CASSLQGSTDTQYF
TRBV27	-	14	TRBJ2-3	-	CASSSIRGGGTQYF
TRBV27	-	15	TRBJ1-5	TRBD1	CASSLSFRGHQPQHF
TRBV10-3	-	17	TRBJ1-2	TRBD1	CAISELAGTGFRSGYTF
TRBV5-8	-	14	TRBJ1-1	-	CASSPQGENTEAFF
TRBV11-3	-	11	TRBJ1-2	-	CASSLEGGYTF
TRBV15	-	15	TRBJ2-7	-	CATSRGGGELYEQYF
TRBV6-2/TRBV6-3	-	14	TRBJ1-1	-	CASSYLAGGIEAFF
TRBV3-1/TRBV3-2	-	16	TRBJ2-7	TRBD2	CASSSRGAGGRNEQYF
TRBV24-1	-	15	TRBJ1-5	-	CATSDKGSGNQPQHF
TRBV7-2	-	13	TRBJ1-6	-	CASSSNTGSPLHF
TRBV2	-	15	TRBJ2-1	TRBD2	CASRATSGGTGEQFF
TRBV21-1	-	14	TRBJ2-3	-	CASSTRQTSDTQYF
TRBV6-5	-	12	TRBJ1-2	TRBD1	CASSSTGDGYTF
TRBV5-1	-	15	TRBJ1-3	TRBD1	CASSLEGQEGNTIYF
TRBV4-3	-	16	TRBJ1-2	-	CASSQDTRGIDYGYTF
TRBV5-1	-	16	TRBJ2-5	TRBD2	CASSLEAGAGGETQYF
TRBV18	-	15	TRBJ1-5	TRBD1	CASSPGQLSNQPQHF
TRBV29-1	-	15	TRBJ1-1	TRBD1	CSVARGQGRGTEAFF
TRBV19	few	15	TRBJ1-5	-	CASTELGDSNQPQHF
TRBV27	-	15	TRBJ2-5	TRBD1	CASSLLGGPKETQYF
TRBV19	-	13	TRBJ2-3	-	CASSAGDTDTQYF